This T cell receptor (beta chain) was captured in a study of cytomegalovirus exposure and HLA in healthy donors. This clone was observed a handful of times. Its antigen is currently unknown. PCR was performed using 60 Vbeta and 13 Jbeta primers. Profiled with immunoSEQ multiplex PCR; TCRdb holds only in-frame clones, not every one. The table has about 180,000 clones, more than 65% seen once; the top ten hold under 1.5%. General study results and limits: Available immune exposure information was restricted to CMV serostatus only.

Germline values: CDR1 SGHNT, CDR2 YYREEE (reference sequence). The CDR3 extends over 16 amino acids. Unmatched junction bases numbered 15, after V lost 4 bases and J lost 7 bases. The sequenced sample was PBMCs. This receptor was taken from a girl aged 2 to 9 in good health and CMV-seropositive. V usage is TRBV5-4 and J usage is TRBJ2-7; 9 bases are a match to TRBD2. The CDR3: CASSPEKAGGPREQYF. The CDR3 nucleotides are TGTGCCAGCAGCCCGGAAAAGGCGGGAGGGCCAAGGGAGCAGTACTTC.